Following are 14 T cell receptor beta chains from one sample sequenced in a study of CD8+ T cells in alopecia areata. Sequencing relied on a cDNA template that was reverse transcribed from extracted RNA. TCRdb's table, derived via immunoSEQ multiplex PCR, lists solely in-frame clones and lacks some. Here the sample spans approximately 150,000 clones, 87% being singletons. Sequenced here: CD8+ T cells sorted from blood, sampled at week 0. Receptors originate from a human donor with alopecia areata.

The V and J genes are TRBV27 and TRBJ2-1; 8 nucleotides line up with TRBD1. The germline V gene has CDR1 MNHEY and CDR2 SMNVEV (reference sequence). The CDR3 spans 15 residues. J was trimmed by 0 bases and V by 5 bases; bases with no gene match: 3. CDR3: CASSPTGGSYNEQFF. The CDR3 DNA sequence: TGTGCCAGCAGTCCAACAGGGGGCTCCTACAATGAGCAGTTCTTC.

This chain connects TRBV11-2 to TRBJ2-7; D remains ambiguous. CDR3 length equals 13 residues. V was cut by 2 bases and J by 4 bases, with 9 bases left in between. Germline lookup yields CDR1 SGHAT and CDR2 FQNNGV. CDR3 DNA: TGTGCCAGCAGCTTATGGGCAGTGTACGAGCAGTACTTC. Its protein product is CASSLWAVYEQYF.

V is TRBV5-4 and J is TRBJ2-1; TRBD2 might be the D (5 bases). In germline, CDR1 is SGHNT, CDR2 YYREEE (reference sequence). The ends were cut back, 1 base at V and 0 bases at J, with 8 bases in the middle. The CDR3 contains 15 residues. CDR3 bases: TGTGCCAGCAGCTTGAGAGGGTCCTCCTACAATGAGCAGTTCTTC. Amino acids: CASSLRGSSYNEQFF.

V and J are TRBV29-1 and TRBJ2-5; 7 nucleotides line up with TRBD1. The end of the DNA fits TRBJ2-7 better, so the J call may be wrong. Germline V gene sequence: CDR1 SQVTM, CDR2 ANQGSEA. CDR3 length: 12 amino acids. The CDR3 DNA reads TGCAGCGTTGAGACAGGGACGAACGAGCAGTACTTC. Its translation is CSVETGTNEQYF.

The rearrangement links TRBV29-1 to TRBJ1-1; maybe TRBD1 (6 bases). The V end lost 3 bases, the J end lost 0 bases, and 11 bases lay between the germline ends. In germline, CDR1 is SQVTM, CDR2 ANQGSEA. The CDR3 length is 14 residues. The CDR3 DNA reads TGCAGCGTTGATTCGGCAGGGGTGAACACTGAAGCTTTCTTT. It yields the protein CSVDSAGVNTEAFF.

CDR3 residues: CSVEDRAYEQYF. In DNA, the CDR3 is TGCAGCGTGGAGGACAGGGCCTACGAGCAGTACTTC. The V gene is TRBV29-1, the J gene TRBJ2-5; 8 bases line up with TRBD1. The tail of the sequence fits TRBJ2-7 better, so the J call may be wrong. The CDR3 totals 12 residues. CDR1 and CDR2 (germline): SQVTM, ANQGSEA.

The chain is built from TRBV12-5 and TRBJ2-7, with D tentatively TRBD2 (5 bases). V shed 7 bases and J shed 0 bases, with 10 bases lying between them. CDR3 length: 13 amino acids. The germline CDR1 and CDR2 sequences are LGHNT and FRNRAP. The CDR3 region has the DNA TGTGCTAGTGACGGTGGGAGCTCCTACGAGCAGTACTTC. Residues: CASDGGSSYEQYF.

The chain is built from TRBV29-1 and TRBJ2-5; possibly TRBD1 for D (5 bases). The DNA matches TRBJ2-7 better at its end, which makes the J call doubtful. CDR1 and CDR2 (germline): SQVTM, ANQGSEA. The CDR3 totals 14 residues. The CDR3 is CSVEGQGTSYEQYF. The DNA of the CDR3 is TGCAGCGTTGAAGGGCAGGGCACCTCCTACGAGCAGTACTTC.

This chain joins TRBV12-5 and TRBJ2-7; D is possibly TRBD1 (6 bases). Per the germline V gene, CDR1 is LGHNT and CDR2 is FRNRAP. V was trimmed by 2 bases and J by 2 bases, leaving 10 bases between them. There are 14 residues in the CDR3. CDR3 nucleotides: TGTGCTAGTGGTTTGCTGGACAGCACCTACGAGCAGTACTTC. This encodes CASGLLDSTYEQYF.

This clone appeared once. The rearrangement joins TRBV27 to TRBJ1-2, with D hard to call. The CDR3 contains 14 residues. CDR1 is MNHEY, CDR2 SMNVEV, per germline (reference sequence). The V and J ends lost 0 bases and 0 bases respectively, with 5 bases between them. The CDR3 here is CASSLSPANYGYTF. CDR3 nucleotides: TGTGCCAGCAGTTTATCACCCGCTAACTATGGCTACACCTTC.

The chain has TRBV4-2 and TRBJ1-5; D is possibly TRBD1 (5 bases). Trimming stripped 2 bases from V and 4 bases from J, with 12 bases between. The CDR3 is 15 amino acids. From germline, CDR1 is LGHNA and CDR2 YNFKEQ. CDR3 amino acids: CASSQLPTVNQPQHF. The DNA of the CDR3 is TGTGCCAGCAGCCAACTACCGACAGTTAATCAGCCCCAGCATTTT.

The chain is built from TRBV7-9 and TRBJ2-7; the D is unclear. The CDR3 runs to 13 residues. Trimming shortened V by 0 bases and J by 6 bases, and 9 bases separated the two germline ends. The germline V gene has CDR1 SEHNR and CDR2 FQNEAQ (reference sequence). The DNA of the CDR3 is TGTGCCAGCAGCTTAGCTGGCGGCGCCGAGCAGTACTTC. This translates into CASSLAGGAEQYF.

The chain combines TRBV6-5 with TRBJ2-7; 7 bases align to TRBD2. With V trimmed by 5 bases and J by 9 bases, 10 bases remained unmatched. Germline loops: CDR1 MNHEY, CDR2 SVGAGI. The CDR3 consists of 13 residues. The CDR3 coding sequence is TGTGCCAGCAGTGACCGGGACTATCTACGGCAGTACTTC. Protein: CASSDRDYLRQYF.

The rearrangement links TRBV10-1 to TRBJ2-7; D is unclear. Trimming cost V 2 bases and J 1 base, with 6 bases left between them. Germline V gene lookup returns CDR1 WNHNN and CDR2 SYGVQD (reference sequence). The CDR3 extends over 13 amino acids. The DNA of the CDR3 is TGCGCCAGCAGTGAGCCCGGGTCCTACGAGCAGTACTTC. This codes for CASSEPGSYEQYF.